This T cell receptor beta chain appears in the sequencing data of a study of OX40 agonist ivuxolimab in advanced cancers. About the study: Every 2 weeks, ivuxolimab was infused into the patients intravenously at between 0.01 and 10 mg/kg.

Relative to its sample, this clone is medium-sized (0.01 to 0.1%). What it recognizes is unknown. Study results and caveats: Researchers did not determine the expanded peripheral T cells' antigen specificity.

Clones were sequenced by immunoSEQ multiplex PCR, and TCRdb holds only the in-frame ones, with some missing. The sample shows about 32,000 clones, roughly 79% of them seen only once. Exclusion applied to patients with autoimmune disease history or systemic immunosuppression. Germline CDR1 is LNHDA and CDR2 is SQIVND (reference sequence). Trimming took 7 bases from V and 8 from J, leaving 15 bases between them. This CDR3 spans 13 amino acids. The source was CD4+ or CD8+ T cells sorted from blood, collected in a trial of the OX40 agonist ivuxolimab. The origin of this receptor is an adult with an advanced solid tumor such as melanoma, head and neck, liver or kidney cancer. V usage is TRBV19 and J usage is TRBJ1-5; D is perhaps TRBD1 (5 bases). The CDR3: CASTNGAHKPQHF. Written as DNA, the CDR3 is TGTGCCAGTACAAACGGGGCACACAAGCCCCAGCATTTT.